Listed here are 2 T cell receptor beta chains from one sample, sequenced in a study of metastatic and nonmetastatic thyroid tumors. TCRdb re-analyzed the PCR reads using MiXCR. This repertoire shows around 14,000 clones, about 22% found once; its top ten account for around 8.1%. Every patient was untreated before thyroid surgery. Specimen: tumor tissue. The receptors were sampled from a female donor with papillary thyroid cancer or a benign thyroid nodule (not recorded which). Some clones in this sample may be carry-over from other donors' samples.

By share, this clone counts as medium-sized. The chain combines TRBV7-9 with TRBJ2-1, with TRBD2 as a possible D gene (5 bases). The ends were cut back, 6 bases at V and 5 bases at J, with 11 bases in the middle. The CDR3 extends over 13 amino acids. CDR1 is SEHNR and CDR2 is FQNEAQ in the germline V gene (reference sequence). This CDR3 is CASSSSGNNEQFF. The CDR3 region has the DNA TGTGCCAGCAGTTCCAGCGGAAACAATGAGCAGTTCTTC.

As regards this clone: A much bigger clone sits one base away, suggesting this may be a read error. V gene TRBV7-9 combines with J gene TRBJ2-7; tentative D call: TRBD2 (6 bases). Per the germline V gene, CDR1 is SEHNR and CDR2 is FQNEAQ (reference sequence). The CDR3 length is 14 residues. Trimming left V 2 bases short and J 5 bases short, with 13 bases between. As DNA, the CDR3 is TGTGCCAGCAGCTTATACGGGACGGGGGACGAGCAGTACTTC. Amino acids: CASSLYGTGDEQYF.